Each of the 23 T cell receptor beta chains below was sequenced from the same sample in a study of blood T cell repertoires in COVID-19. Clones were sequenced by immunoSEQ multiplex PCR, and TCRdb holds only the in-frame ones, with some missing. Among 60,000 to 80,000 clones listed, around 80% were seen once. Sequences were obtained from PBMCs or T cells enriched from blood (not recorded which). The source is a middle-aged woman with acute COVID-19.

The gene calls are TRBV27 and TRBJ2-1, with 7 bases lining up with TRBD2. J gave up 4 bases and V 6 bases, and 9 bases lay outside the gene matches. The CDR3 is 15 residues long. Germline V gives CDR1 MNHEY, CDR2 SMNVEV (reference sequence). The CDR3 DNA is TGTGCCAGCAGCCTTAGGGAGGGTTGGTACAATGAGCAGTTCTTC. Its protein product is CASSLREGWYNEQFF.

This clone was seen just once. J is TRBJ1-6 and V is TRBV5-1; D is unclear. The CDR3 is 15 residues long. The germline CDR1 and CDR2 sequences are SGHRS and YFSETQ. Deletions cut 0 bases from V and 6 bases from J, with 10 bases between. The CDR3 reads CASSLAGDLNSPLHF. In nucleotides, the CDR3 is TGCGCCAGCAGCTTGGCCGGGGATCTTAATTCACCCCTCCACTTT. Looking up the rest from reference TRBV5-1 and TRBJ1-6 gives the full variable domain: KAGVTQTPRYLIKTRGQQVTLSCSPISGHRSVSWYQQTPGQGLQFLFEYFSETQRNKGNFPGRFSGRQFSNSRSEMNVSTLELGDSALYLCASSLAGDLNSPLHFGNGTRLTVT.

V is TRBV3-1 (or the pseudogene TRBV3-2) and J is TRBJ2-5; 7 bases fit TRBD1. CDR1 and CDR2 from the germline V gene are LGHDT and YNNKEL (reference sequence). The CDR3 loop spans 14 amino acids. After removal of 4 bases from V and 3 bases from J, the junction contained 5 bases not matched to a gene. This CDR3 is CASSLRGQKETQYF. CDR3 nucleotides: TGTGCCAGCAGCCTCCGGGGACAGAAAGAGACCCAGTACTTC.

CDR3 sequence (DNA): TGCGCCAGCAGCCTAAACACAGATACGCAGTATTTT. Translating gives CASSLNTDTQYF. V and J are TRBV5-1 and TRBJ2-3; D is uncertain. The CDR3 is 12 amino acids. CDR1 and CDR2 (germline): SGHRS, YFSETQ. Trimming shortened V by 4 bases and J by 2 bases, and 5 bases separated the two germline ends. The variable domain in full, completed from reference TRBV5-1 and TRBJ2-3, reads KAGVTQTPRYLIKTRGQQVTLSCSPISGHRSVSWYQQTPGQGLQFLFEYFSETQRNKGNFPGRFSGRQFSNSRSEMNVSTLELGDSALYLCASSLNTDTQYFGPGTRLTVL.

The J gene is TRBJ2-1, the V gene TRBV7-8; D is possibly TRBD2 (6 bases). The germline V and J ends were trimmed by 4 bases and 4 bases, with 8 bases remaining between them. Germline-derived CDR1 and CDR2 are SGHVS and FQNEAQ. The CDR3 spans 13 residues. CDR3 region: CASSYGGYNEQFF. DNA of the CDR3: TGTGCCAGCAGCTACGGGGGTTACAATGAGCAGTTCTTC.

This CDR3 reads CASSPTLVGEQYV. CDR3 DNA sequence: TGTGCCAGCAGCCCTACGTTGGTCGGGGAGCAGTACGTC. The chain is built from TRBV3-1 (or the pseudogene TRBV3-2) and TRBJ2-7, with D hard to call. The CDR3 runs 13 residues. V was shortened by 4 bases and J by 7 bases, with 14 bases between the two germline ends. The germline V gene encodes CDR1 LGHDT and CDR2 YNNKEL (reference sequence).

This sequence joins TRBV5-1 and TRBJ2-1; TRBD2 matches at 9 bases. In germline, CDR1 is SGHRS, CDR2 YFSETQ. V gave up 7 bases and J gave up 7 bases; unmatched junction bases: 12. The CDR3 totals 15 residues. CDR3 region: CASGLWAGGVNEQFF. The CDR3 DNA sequence: TGCGCCAGCGGCCTCTGGGCGGGAGGGGTGAATGAGCAGTTCTTC.

The V gene is TRBV19, the J gene TRBJ2-6; weak D call: TRBD1 (5 bases). Germline V gene sequence: CDR1 LNHDA, CDR2 SQIVND (reference sequence). Trimming took off 7 bases at V and 4 bases at J, with 17 bases between the two ends. This CDR3 is 16 amino acids long. This chain's CDR3 is CASTHRGPSGANVLTF. The CDR3 coding sequence is TGTGCCAGTACCCATAGGGGCCCTTCCGGGGCCAACGTCCTGACTTTC.

This chain connects TRBV18 to TRBJ1-4; D is unresolved. Germline loops: CDR1 KGHSH, CDR2 LQKENI. Trimming removed 3 bases from V and 13 bases from J, with 15 bases in between. The CDR3 sequence is 13 residues long. The CDR3: CASSPPDGRRLFF. CDR3 DNA: TGTGCCAGCTCACCGCCGGATGGGAGGCGACTGTTTTTT. Full variable domain (outside the CDR3, taken from reference TRBV18 and TRBJ1-4): NAGVMQNPRHLVRRRGQEARLRCSPMKGHSHVYWYRQLPEEGLKFMVYLQKENIIDESGMPKERFSAEFPKEGPSILRIQQVVRGDSAAYFCASSPPDGRRLFFGSGTQLSVL.

The chain joins TRBV25-1 to TRBJ1-1; D gene uncertain. There are 13 residues in the CDR3. Trimming cost V 2 bases and J 7 bases, with 11 bases left between them. The germline CDR1 and CDR2 sequences are MGHDK and SYGVNS. CDR3 nucleotides: TGTGCCAGCAGTGAAGTGGGTGCGGGTGAAGCTTTCTTT. Its protein is CASSEVGAGEAFF.

The chain links TRBV5-1 to TRBJ2-1; TRBD2 matches 7 bases. This CDR3 comprises 13 residues. Germline V gene data show CDR1 as SGHRS and CDR2 as YFSETQ. V dropped 4 bases and J dropped 9; count of bases not matched to a gene: 7. This chain's CDR3 is CASSPDGRGEQFF. Here the CDR3 DNA reads TGCGCCAGCAGCCCCGATGGGAGGGGTGAGCAGTTCTTC. Using reference TRBV5-1 and TRBJ2-1 for the parts outside the CDR3, the full variable domain is KAGVTQTPRYLIKTRGQQVTLSCSPISGHRSVSWYQQTPGQGLQFLFEYFSETQRNKGNFPGRFSGRQFSNSRSEMNVSTLELGDSALYLCASSPDGRGEQFFGPGTRLTVL.

The chain is built from TRBV5-1 and TRBJ2-1; 12 nucleotides agree with TRBD2. The V gene end was trimmed by 0 bases and the J gene end by 6 bases; junction bases not matched to a gene: 4. The germline gives CDR1 SGHRS, CDR2 YFSETQ. This CDR3 contains 16 residues. CDR3 nucleotides: TGCGCCAGCAGCTTGGGACTAGCGGGGGAGGGCAATGAGCAGTTCTTC. Its translation is CASSLGLAGEGNEQFF.

The chain uses TRBV29-1 and TRBJ2-2, with D maybe TRBD1 (6 bases). The V end lost 4 bases, the J end lost 0 bases, and 12 bases lay between the germline ends. CDR3 length: 15 amino acids. Germline-derived CDR1 and CDR2 are SQVTM and ANQGSEA. Written as DNA, the CDR3 is TGCAGCGTTGCCAGGACAGCCTCGAACACCGGGGAGCTGTTTTTT. Its translation: CSVARTASNTGELFF.

The CDR3 region is CASSQDPGSEQYV. In DNA, the CDR3 is TGTGCCAGCAGCCAAGATCCAGGCTCCGAGCAGTACGTC. The chain carries TRBV14 and TRBJ2-7; D unresolved. Trimming pared 0 bases from V and 6 bases from J, leaving 9 bases between. The germline CDR1 and CDR2 sequences are SGHDN and FVKESK. The CDR3 is made up of 13 amino acids.

The chain recombines TRBV7-2 with TRBJ1-4; D remains ambiguous. CDR1 is SGHTA and CDR2 is FQGNSA in the germline V gene. The CDR3 runs 14 residues. Trimming shortened V by 2 bases and J by 8 bases, and 12 bases separated the two germline ends. The CDR3 DNA follows: TGTGCCAGCAGCTTAAGCGGGCAAGGGGAAAAACTGTTTTTT. Translating it yields CASSLSGQGEKLFF. The full variable domain, rest sourced from reference TRBV7-2 and TRBJ1-4, is GAGVSQSPSNKVTEKGKDVELRCDPISGHTALYWYRQSLGQGLEFLIYFQGNSAPDKSGLPSDRFSAERTGGSVSTLTIQRTQQEDSAVYLCASSLSGQGEKLFFGSGTQLSVL.

This clone was seen a handful of times. The gene calls are TRBV28 and TRBJ2-1; weak D call: TRBD1 (6 bases). V shed 5 bases and J shed 4 bases, with 9 bases lying between them. The CDR3 runs 13 residues. The germline gives CDR1 MDHEN, CDR2 SYDVKM. CDR3: CASSPGQYNEQFF. CDR3 in DNA: TGTGCCAGCAGTCCCGGACAGTACAATGAGCAGTTCTTC.

This sequence joins TRBV5-1 and TRBJ1-2; no clear D gene. CDR3 length: 16 amino acids. Trimming took 9 bases from V and 0 from J, leaving 21 bases between them. CDR1 and CDR2 from the germline V gene are SGHRS and YFSETQ. The CDR3 here is CATIPPRPSTNYGYTF. The CDR3 coding sequence is TGCGCCACCATTCCGCCGCGTCCCTCGACTAACTATGGCTACACCTTC. The full variable domain, in which reference TRBV5-1 and TRBJ1-2 provide the parts outside the CDR3, is KAGVTQTPRYLIKTRGQQVTLSCSPISGHRSVSWYQQTPGQGLQFLFEYFSETQRNKGNFPGRFSGRQFSNSRSEMNVSTLELGDSALYLCATIPPRPSTNYGYTFGSGTRLTVV.

This clone was detected a few times. The genes are TRBV5-5 and TRBJ1-2; 7 bases are shared with TRBD1. CDR3 length: 15 amino acids. V was pared by 4 bases and J by 3 bases, with 9 bases of the junction left unmatched. Germline V gene sequence: CDR1 SGHKS, CDR2 YYEKEE (reference sequence). The DNA for the CDR3 is TGTGCCAGCAGCGTAATACAGGGGTTCGACTATGGCTACACCTTC. It specifies CASSVIQGFDYGYTF.

This rearrangement joins TRBV24-1 to TRBJ2-7, with 7 bases that match TRBD1. V was clipped by 0 bases and J by 3 bases; unmatched bases: 10. Looked up from germline, CDR1 is KGHDR and CDR2 is SFDVKD. This CDR3 has 17 amino acids. CDR3: CATSDLGDRDRDYEQYF. The CDR3 coding sequence is TGTGCCACCAGTGATTTGGGGGACCGGGACAGAGACTACGAGCAGTACTTC.

The rearrangement links TRBV6-5 to TRBJ1-5, with a possible D match to TRBD1 (6 bases). The V end lost 6 bases, the J end lost 9 bases, and 15 bases lay between the germline ends. The CDR3 has 13 amino acids. Per germline, CDR1 MNHEY and CDR2 SVGAGI. The CDR3 loop reads CASRRTAEGPQHF. The DNA for the CDR3 is TGTGCCAGCAGGAGGACAGCCGAGGGGCCCCAGCATTTT.

The chain couples TRBV28 to TRBJ2-5; D is ambiguous. The germline V and J ends were trimmed by 5 bases and 9 bases, with 16 bases remaining between them. The CDR3 covers 13 residues. CDR1 and CDR2 (germline): MDHEN, SYDVKM. The CDR3, as DNA: TGTGCCAGCAGTACGCTTGAGCGCAATCCCCAGTACTTC. Translated, it gives CASSTLERNPQYF.

The V and J genes are TRBV24-1 and TRBJ1-2; D possibly corresponds to TRBD1 (5 bases). The V end was cut by 4 bases, the J end by 8 bases, with 16 bases between. The CDR3 is 14 residues long. CDR1 is KGHDR and CDR2 is SFDVKD in the germline V gene. Here the CDR3 reads CATSDGKGLGGYTF. CDR3 DNA sequence: TGTGCCACCAGTGACGGGAAGGGACTGGGAGGCTACACCTTC.

Only a few counts were recorded for this clone. The gene calls are TRBV3-1 (or the pseudogene TRBV3-2) and TRBJ1-2, with 9 bases fitting TRBD1. Germline CDR1 LGHDT, CDR2 YNNKEL (reference sequence). V shed 0 bases and J 5 bases; nucleotides not matched to a gene: 10. This CDR3 contains 17 residues. The CDR3 spells CASSQDRGTGQLYGYTF. The CDR3 DNA follows: TGTGCCAGCAGCCAAGATCGAGGGACAGGGCAACTTTATGGCTACACCTTC.